This T cell receptor beta chain was profiled in a study of cytomegalovirus exposure and HLA in healthy donors. Across the study: HLA-typed donors contributed about 85 million unique TCRs, which were held in an early data release.

Vbeta (60) and Jbeta (13) primers were used in the PCR. Assay used: immunoSEQ multiplex PCR; TCRdb lists only in-frame clones, some missing. The sample includes 90,000 to 120,000 clones, around 76% of them seen just once. V was trimmed by 7 bases and J by 7 bases, leaving 20 bases between them. The CDR3 spans 15 residues. Germline loops: CDR1 MNHNY, CDR2 SVGAGI (reference sequence). The TCR was taken from a man between 18 and 35 years old in good health and CMV-seronegative. The V and J genes are TRBV6-6 and TRBJ2-1; weak D call: TRBD2 (6 bases). The material sequenced was PBMCs. CDR3 nucleotides: TGTGCCAGCACCCGCAGGACTAATGGGAGGAATGAGCAGTTCTTC. Amino acid sequence: CASTRRTNGRNEQFF.